This T cell receptor (beta chain) was sequenced during a study of cytomegalovirus exposure and HLA in healthy donors. Study findings and constraints: When analyzed later, the rates of TCR association showed variation by HLA locus, with DRB1 the most and HLA-C the fewest.

This clone was observed once. The target antigen is unknown. PCR primers comprised 60 Vbeta and 13 Jbeta primers. Original analysis: Roughly 11 million shared chains were among tens of millions of unique TCR beta chains counted in a later analysis. Only in-frame clones appear in the TCRdb table, and some are missing; sequencing was by immunoSEQ multiplex PCR. The DNA was the basis for D and trimming; V, J and clone size are from that table. This sample has roughly 180,000 clones, with around 80% found just once. The sequencing input was PBMCs. This TCR was sampled from a man aged 30 to 39 in good health and CMV-seropositive.

CDR3 sequence reads: CASSFGTGAGELFF. The CDR3 DNA reads TGTGCCAGCAGCTTCGGGACAGGGGCCGGGGAGCTGTTTTTT. This rearrangement joins TRBV5-6 to TRBJ2-2, with 10 bases fitting TRBD1. Per the germline V gene, CDR1 is SGHDT and CDR2 is YYEEEE. CDR3 length: 14 amino acids. Trimming removed 2 bases from V and 6 bases from J; junction bases left unmatched: 1.